Detailed here is one TCR beta chain. This CDR3 contains 13 residues. Germline V gene sequence: CDR1 WNHNN, CDR2 SYGVQD (reference sequence). V was clipped by 4 bases and J by 1 base, with 8 bases between them. The record originates from a study of control samples from healthy donors and cancer patients. Some clones are missing from TCRdb's copy, which holds only in-frame ones; the method was immunoSEQ multiplex PCR. The table has 65,000 to 95,000 clones, over 75% seen once; the top ten hold roughly 20%. The material sequenced was blood. The chain recombines TRBV10-1 with TRBJ2-7; D not resolved. The origin of this receptor is a middle-aged man in good health. CDR3 DNA: TGCGCCAGCAGTGGTAGGGATTCCTACGAGCAGTACTTC. Protein sequence: CASSGRDSYEQYF.